Below, 12 T cell receptor beta chains from the same sample are listed, as sequenced in a study of T-cell memory formation after mild COVID-19. One entry per CDR3 protein, called by TCRdb with MiXCR from the 5' RACE reads. The table has fewer than 550,000 distinct CDR3 sequences, around 20% seen once. Input material: PBMCs or a T cell subset sorted from them (not recorded which). These receptors all come from an adult woman who had mild COVID-19 (a few samples of this study predate the infection). Cell type and time point are not known.

The gene calls are TRBV7-9 and TRBJ2-3; 16 nucleotides align to TRBD2. V was pared by 3 bases and J by 1 base, with 4 bases of the junction left unmatched. The germline V gene encodes CDR1 SEHNR and CDR2 FQNEAQ (reference sequence). This CDR3 comprises 18 residues. The CDR3 DNA is TGTGCCAGCAGCTTTGGGACTAGCGGGAGGGCGGGCACAGATACGCAGTATTTT. This gives the protein CASSFGTSGRAGTDTQYF.

The chain combines TRBV12-3 or TRBV12-4 with TRBJ2-7; perhaps TRBD1 as D (6 bases). Between the trimmed V and J ends, which lost 6 bases and 7 bases, there was a span of 16 bases. This CDR3 comprises 13 residues. CDR3 bases: TGTGCCAGCAGCAAACAGGGAGTGCGGGAGCAGTACTTC. As protein: CASSKQGVREQYF.

This clonotype was observed a handful of times. The chain recombines TRBV12-3 or TRBV12-4 with TRBJ2-7; 8 positions match TRBD1. This CDR3 has 14 amino acids. Trimming took 2 bases from V and 4 from J; bases not matched to a gene: 4. The CDR3 loop is CASSLYDRGYEQYF. CDR3 nucleotide sequence: TGTGCCAGCAGTTTATACGACAGGGGATACGAGCAGTACTTC.

V and J are TRBV6-2 or TRBV6-3 and TRBJ2-2; 10 bases match TRBD1. The CDR3 covers 17 residues. From germline, CDR1 is MNHEY and CDR2 SVGEGT. V gave up 6 bases and J gave up 2 bases; unmatched junction bases: 9. CDR3 residues: CASSHGQGGGNTGELFF. In DNA form, the CDR3 reads TGTGCCAGCAGCCACGGACAGGGGGGAGGAAACACCGGGGAGCTGTTTTTT.

This clonotype was seen a few times. V gene TRBV7-3 combines with J gene TRBJ2-1; tentatively, D is TRBD1 (6 bases). The CDR3 contains 11 residues. Germline CDR1 is SGHTA and CDR2 is FQGTGA. The V and J ends lost 5 bases and 12 bases respectively, with 11 bases between them. CDR3 nucleotide sequence: TGTGCCAGCAGCACAGGACAGACGCAGTTCTTC. Its protein product is CASSTGQTQFF.

The chain recombines TRBV7-9 with TRBJ2-4; D is uncertain. Germline V gene data show CDR1 as SEHNR and CDR2 as FQNEAQ (reference sequence). The ends were cut back, 5 bases at V and 5 bases at J, with 10 bases in the middle. This CDR3 spans 13 amino acids. CDR3 DNA sequence: TGTGCCAGCAGCGGGCCTGGGGAAAACATTCAGTACTTC. This gives the protein CASSGPGENIQYF.

The chain employs TRBV5-1 and TRBJ2-5, with 12 bases matching TRBD2. The junction had 15 bases not matched to a gene; V was cut back by 4 bases and J by 5 bases. Germline V gives CDR1 SGHRS, CDR2 YFSETQ. This CDR3 region has 18 residues. The CDR3 reads CASSLGLAGTSLGETQYF. In DNA, the CDR3 is TGCGCCAGCAGCCTTGGACTAGCGGGAACCTCCCTCGGGGAGACCCAGTACTTC.

This sequence joins TRBV7-3 and TRBJ2-1; 11 positions match TRBD2. The CDR3 spans 17 residues. CDR1 and CDR2 from the germline V gene are SGHTA and FQGTGA. Trimming removed 2 bases from V and 8 bases from J; junction bases left unmatched: 11. In nucleotides, the CDR3 is TGTGCCAGCAGCTTAGTAGCGGGAGGGCCCCCGGGCCATGAGCAGTTCTTC. It specifies CASSLVAGGPPGHEQFF.

J is TRBJ2-5 and V is TRBV19, with D unresolved. In germline, CDR1 is LNHDA, CDR2 SQIVND (reference sequence). This CDR3 is built from 15 residues. V lost 3 bases and J lost 1, with 12 bases in between. The CDR3 DNA sequence: TGTGCCAGTAGTATTGGAGCAGGCACCCAAGAGACCCAGTACTTC. Its protein product is CASSIGAGTQETQYF.

The chain recombines TRBV29-1 with TRBJ1-3; D might be TRBD1 (5 bases). Between the trimmed V and J ends, which lost 6 bases and 1 base, there was a span of 7 bases. This CDR3 comprises 12 residues. From germline, CDR1 is SQVTM and CDR2 ANQGSEA. The CDR3 protein is CSVPGSGNTIYF. CDR3 DNA sequence: TGCAGCGTCCCAGGGTCTGGAAACACCATATATTTT.

The chain couples TRBV5-1 to TRBJ1-2; 8 bases agree with TRBD1. J gave up 5 bases and V 3 bases, and 3 bases lay outside the gene matches. This CDR3 spans 13 amino acids. The V gene's germline CDR1 is SGHRS and CDR2 YFSETQ. The DNA of the CDR3 is TGCGCCAGCAGCTCACAGGGGGAATATGGCTACACCTTC. Its translation is CASSSQGEYGYTF.

The table lists this clonotype with many counts. This chain connects TRBV12-3 or TRBV12-4 to TRBJ1-3, with D maybe TRBD1 (5 bases). The CDR3 is 14 amino acids. Trimming shortened V by 3 bases and J by 0 bases, and 6 bases separated the two germline ends. The CDR3: CASSFGGSGNTIYF. The CDR3 DNA follows: TGTGCCAGCAGTTTTGGGGGCTCTGGAAACACCATATATTTT.